This is a list of T cell receptor beta chains from one sample in a study of graft-versus-host responses after intestinal transplantation. Sequencing was performed with immunoSEQ multiplex PCR; in TCRdb, only in-frame clones are kept and a portion is missing. The table has more than 85,000 clones, 85% to 95% seen once. No antigens are known for them. The sample consisted of unstimulated CD8+ T cells sorted from spleen or lymph node cells, taken before intestinal transplant. The receptors were gathered from a human donor who received an intestinal transplant. The CDR3 runs from the conserved cysteine through the conserved F or W. The order of the fields is J gene, clone size, D gene, V gene, CDR3 protein, CDR3 DNA. A D gene is named only where the DNA matches it firmly. Clone size is not always given. Where it is, it says once, few, many or a class for expanded clones.

>TRBJ2-3|NA|NA|TRBV5-1
CASSLGDGGTDTQYF
TGCGCCAGCAGCTTGGGCGACGGGGGCACAGATACGCAGTATTTT
>TRBJ2-7|NA|NA|TRBV7-9
CASSDEGYEQYF
TGTGCCAGCAGTGATGAGGGCTACGAGCAGTACTTC
>TRBJ2-5|once|NA|TRBV25-1
CASSLNALGETQYF
TGTGCCAGCAGTTTAAATGCCCTCGGAGAGACCCAGTACTTC
>TRBJ2-7|NA|TRBD2|TRBV5-1
CASTSPGGTYEQYF
TGCGCCAGCACCTCCCCGGGAGGGACCTACGAGCAGTACTTC
>TRBJ2-7|NA|NA|TRBV4-1
CASSQDRGELEQYF
TGCGCCAGCAGCCAAGATAGAGGCGAGTTGGAGCAGTACTTC
>TRBJ2-3|NA|NA|TRBV19
CATSQLGSRADTQYF
TGTGCCACCTCCCAACTAGGTTCTCGGGCAGATACGCAGTATTTT
>TRBJ2-3|NA|TRBD1|TRBV4-3
CASSQDDRGGTQATDTQYF
TGCGCCAGCAGCCAAGATGACAGGGGGGGCACACAGGCCACAGATACGCAGTATTTT
>TRBJ2-7|NA|TRBD1|TRBV5-6
CASSSYRRQGAYEQYF
TGTGCCAGCAGCTCCTACCGGAGACAGGGGGCCTACGAGCAGTACTTC
>TRBJ1-5|NA|NA|TRBV27
CASSQTSTGNQPQHF
TGTGCCAGCAGCCAAACCAGCACGGGAAATCAGCCCCAGCATTTT
>TRBJ2-3|NA|TRBD2|TRBV11-2
CASSLEWTSGFTDTQYF
TGTGCCAGCAGCTTAGAGTGGACTAGCGGATTCACAGATACGCAGTATTTT
>TRBJ1-2|once|NA|TRBV27
CASSPTVDYGYTF
TGTGCCAGCAGCCCGACAGTGGACTATGGCTACACCTTC
>TRBJ1-1|NA|NA|TRBV5-1
CASSPETTNTEAFF
TGCGCCAGCAGCCCTGAGACAACTAACACTGAAGCTTTCTTT
>TRBJ2-2|NA|TRBD2|TRBV7-2
CASSAGLAGGPNTGELFF
TGTGCCAGCAGCGCGGGACTAGCGGGGGGCCCGAACACCGGGGAGCTGTTTTTT
>TRBJ1-1|NA|TRBD1|TRBV27
CASSPWTGARDTEAFF
TGTGCCAGCAGTCCCTGGACAGGGGCTAGGGACACTGAAGCTTTCTTT
>TRBJ2-7|NA|TRBD1|TRBV4-3
CASSQGIGAGGYEQYF
TGCGCCAGCAGCCAAGGGATCGGGGCAGGGGGCTACGAGCAGTACTTC
>TRBJ2-6|NA|TRBD1|TRBV10-3
CAIGTGGNSGANVLTF
TGTGCCATCGGGACAGGGGGGAACTCTGGGGCCAACGTCCTGACTTTC
>TRBJ2-7|NA|NA|TRBV11-2
CASSPRTVSSYEQYF
TGTGCCAGCAGCCCTCGGACAGTGAGCTCCTACGAGCAGTACTTC
>TRBJ2-1|NA|NA|TRBV5-6
CASSAQGSDYEQFF
TGTGCCAGCAGCGCGCAAGGGAGTGACTATGAGCAGTTCTTC
>TRBJ2-3|NA|TRBD2|TRBV6-6
CASSPAGGEDTQYF
TGTGCCAGCAGTCCAGCGGGGGGTGAAGATACGCAGTATTTT
>TRBJ2-3|NA|TRBD2|TRBV2
CASSAPSGGTTDTQYF
TGTGCCAGCAGTGCACCTAGCGGGGGGACCACAGATACGCAGTATTTT
>TRBJ2-1|NA|TRBD1|TRBV4-3
CASSQGDRVVGNEQFF
TGCGCCAGCAGCCAGGGGGACAGGGTAGTTGGCAATGAGCAGTTCTTC
>TRBJ1-1|NA|NA|TRBV19
CASSAQDSNTEAFF
TGTGCCAGTAGTGCCCAGGACTCGAACACTGAAGCTTTCTTT
>TRBJ2-7|NA|TRBD1|TRBV7-9
CASSPGTVTYEQYF
TGTGCCAGCAGCCCCGGGACAGTAACCTACGAGCAGTACTTC
>TRBJ2-3|NA|TRBD2|TRBV13
CASSGGGDTQYF
TGTGCCAGCAGTGGGGGGGGAGATACGCAGTATTTT
>TRBJ1-2|NA|NA|TRBV5-5
CASTEGTAINYGYTF
TGTGCCAGCACCGAGGGAACAGCGATTAACTATGGCTACACCTTC
>TRBJ1-1|NA|TRBD1|TRBV7-8
CASSLAVQGASEAFF
TGTGCCAGCAGCTTAGCGGTACAGGGGGCTTCCGAAGCTTTCTTT
>TRBJ1-2|NA|NA|TRBV11-2
CASSLEVMVRDTPNYGYTF
TGTGCCAGCAGCTTAGAAGTTATGGTCCGGGACACACCTAACTATGGCTACACCTTC
>TRBJ2-7|NA|NA|TRBV4-3
CASSQSRGNEQYF
TGCGCCAGCAGCCAAAGTAGAGGTAACGAGCAGTACTTC
>TRBJ2-7|NA|NA|TRBV6-1
CASSESGHPYEQYF
TGTGCCAGCAGTGAATCTGGGCATCCCTACGAGCAGTACTTC
>TRBJ1-6|NA|NA|TRBV27
CASSLAGQSPLHF
TGTGCCAGCAGTTTAGCAGGGCAATCACCCCTCCACTTT
>TRBJ1-2|NA|TRBD1|TRBV30
CAWSGQGLHGYTF
TGTGCCTGGAGTGGACAGGGGTTGCACGGCTACACCTTC
>TRBJ2-3|once|NA|TRBV7-8
CASSTDIYTTDTQYF
TGTGCCAGCAGCACGGACATCTACACCACAGATACGCAGTATTTT
>TRBJ2-7|NA|NA|TRBV12-5
CASGLGLVGEQYF
TGTGCTAGTGGTTTGGGACTAGTGGGCGAGCAGTACTTC
>TRBJ2-7|NA|TRBD2|TRBV27
CASSLSGGGSSYEQYF
TGTGCCAGCAGTTTATCGGGCGGGGGAAGCTCCTACGAGCAGTACTTC
>TRBJ2-6|once|NA|TRBV5-1
CASNEYGIPIAGANVLTF
TGCGCCAGCAACGAGTACGGGATTCCAATCGCTGGGGCCAACGTCCTGACTTTC
>TRBJ1-3|NA|TRBD1|TRBV5-1
CASSLGTGGENTIYF
TGCGCCAGCAGCTTGGGTACAGGGGGCGAAAACACCATATATTTT
>TRBJ1-2|NA|NA|TRBV27
CASSLSSSAKLYGYTF
TGTGCCAGCAGTTTAAGTTCCAGTGCCAAGTTATATGGCTACACCTTC
>TRBJ1-2|NA|TRBD1|TRBV30
CACSSGTGTYGYTF
TGTGCCTGCAGTTCCGGGACAGGGACTTATGGCTACACCTTC
>TRBJ2-3|once|NA|TRBV9
CASSVEPTGSRRTDTQYF
TGTGCCAGCAGCGTAGAACCAACGGGAAGTCGCAGGACAGATACGCAGTATTTT
>TRBJ2-7|NA|TRBD1|TRBV27
CASMDLGQTYEQYF
TGTGCCAGCATGGACCTGGGACAGACCTACGAGCAGTACTTC
>TRBJ1-2|few|TRBD1|TRBV2
CASSVGGGDYGYTF
TGTGCCAGCAGTGTAGGGGGCGGCGACTATGGCTACACCTTC
>TRBJ1-2|NA|TRBD1|TRBV10-3
CAIRRSRGQANGYTF
TGTGCCATCAGACGCTCCCGGGGACAGGCGAATGGCTACACCTTC
>TRBJ2-2|NA|NA|TRBV13
CASSLGVPGTGELFF
TGTGCCAGCAGCTTAGGGGTTCCGGGCACCGGGGAGCTGTTTTTT
>TRBJ2-7|once|NA|TRBV27
CAIGGRGTHYEQYF
TGTGCCATCGGGGGACGGGGGACGCACTACGAGCAGTACTTC
>TRBJ1-1|NA|NA|TRBV6-1
CASSTLGGDTEAFF
TGTGCCAGCAGTACCCTAGGAGGGGACACTGAAGCTTTCTTT
>TRBJ2-5|once|NA|TRBV29-1
CSADRQEQETQYF
TGCAGCGCCGATCGACAGGAACAAGAGACCCAGTACTTC
>TRBJ2-7|NA|TRBD1|TRBV30
CAWSGDRAYEQYF
TGTGCCTGGAGTGGTGACAGGGCCTACGAGCAGTACTTC
>TRBJ2-7|once|NA|TRBV14
CASSQDSGSSYEQYF
TGTGCCAGCAGCCAAGATAGTGGGAGCTCCTACGAGCAGTACTTC
>TRBJ1-1|NA|NA|TRBV4-3
CASSQDVRGGTEAFF
TGCGCCAGCAGCCAAGATGTTCGGGGAGGGACTGAAGCTTTCTTT
>TRBJ2-7|NA|NA|TRBV5-8
CASSFGGASYEQYF
TGTGCCAGCAGCTTCGGTGGGGCCTCCTACGAGCAGTACTTC
>TRBJ1-4|NA|NA|TRBV4-1
CASTQEAATNEKLFF
TGCGCCAGCACCCAGGAGGCAGCGACTAATGAAAAACTGTTTTTT
>TRBJ2-7|NA|TRBD1|TRBV9
CASSASPMSNPDRPTTYEQYF
TGTGCCAGCAGCGCATCCCCCATGTCGAACCCGGACAGGCCTACTACCTACGAGCAGTACTTC
>TRBJ1-2|NA|TRBD1|TRBV9
CASRGQGNGYTF
TGTGCCAGCAGGGGACAGGGTAATGGCTACACCTTC
>TRBJ1-2|NA|NA|TRBV21-1
CASSKAPGLKTNGYGYTF
TGTGCCAGCAGCAAAGCCCCGGGACTAAAAACGAACGGCTATGGCTACACCTTC
>TRBJ2-3|NA|TRBD2|TRBV4-1
CASSQIAGGERGQYF
TGCGCCAGCAGCCAAATAGCGGGGGGGGAGCGGGGGCAGTATTTT
>TRBJ2-3|NA|NA|TRBV11-3
CASSRETQYF
TGTGCCAGCAGCCGCGAGACGCAGTATTTT